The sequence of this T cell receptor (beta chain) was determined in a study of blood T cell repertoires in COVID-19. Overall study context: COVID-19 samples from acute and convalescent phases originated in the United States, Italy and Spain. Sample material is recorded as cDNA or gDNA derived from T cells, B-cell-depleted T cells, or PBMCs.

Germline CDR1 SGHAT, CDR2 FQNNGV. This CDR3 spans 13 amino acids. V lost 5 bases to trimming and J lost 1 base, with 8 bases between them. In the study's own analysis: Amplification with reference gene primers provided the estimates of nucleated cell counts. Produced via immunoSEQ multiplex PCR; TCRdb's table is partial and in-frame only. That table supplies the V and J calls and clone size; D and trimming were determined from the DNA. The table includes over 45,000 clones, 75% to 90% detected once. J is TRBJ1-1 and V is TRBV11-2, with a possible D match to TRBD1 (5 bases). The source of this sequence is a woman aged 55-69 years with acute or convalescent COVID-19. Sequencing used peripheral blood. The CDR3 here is CASSHGQNTEAFF. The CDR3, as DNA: TGTGCCAGCAGCCATGGACAGAACACTGAAGCTTTCTTT.